This T cell receptor (beta chain) was captured by sequencing in a study of cytomegalovirus exposure and HLA in healthy donors. Germline V gene lookup returns CDR1 MGHDK and CDR2 SYGVNS. The J segment lost 6 bases and the V segment lost 4 bases, leaving 10 bases of the junction unmatched. The CDR3 extends over 16 amino acids. Primers: 60 Vbeta forward and 13 Jbeta reverse. Sequencing used immunoSEQ multiplex PCR; TCRdb keeps in-frame clones, though not all of them. The table lists 170,000 or so clones, more than 80% of them singletons, with about 0.64% in the top ten. The V call is TRBV25-1, the J call TRBJ2-1; 9 bases map to TRBD2. The TCR sequence derives from a boy between 10 and 17 years old in good health and CMV-seronegative. The source material was PBMCs. The CDR3 is CASSVLRTSVGNEQFF. The CDR3 DNA reads as TGTGCCAGCAGTGTTCTTCGGACTAGCGTGGGCAATGAGCAGTTCTTC.